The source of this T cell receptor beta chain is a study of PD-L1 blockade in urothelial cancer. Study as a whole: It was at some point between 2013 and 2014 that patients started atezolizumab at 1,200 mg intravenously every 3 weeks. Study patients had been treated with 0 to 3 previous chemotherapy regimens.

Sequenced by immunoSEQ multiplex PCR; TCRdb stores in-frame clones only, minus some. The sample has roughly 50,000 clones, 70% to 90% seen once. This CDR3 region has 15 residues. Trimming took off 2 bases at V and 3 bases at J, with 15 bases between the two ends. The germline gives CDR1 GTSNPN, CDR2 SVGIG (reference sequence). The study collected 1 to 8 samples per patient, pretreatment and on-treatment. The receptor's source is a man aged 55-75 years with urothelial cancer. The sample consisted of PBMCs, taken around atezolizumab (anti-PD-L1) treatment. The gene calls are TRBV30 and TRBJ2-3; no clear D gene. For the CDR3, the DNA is TGTGCCTGGAGTAAACTACCCCATGGGACAGATACGCAGTATTTT. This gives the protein CAWSKLPHGTDTQYF.